The rows below give T cell receptor beta chains drawn from one sample of a study of T cell repertoires in cytomegalovirus infection. TCRdb re-called the reads through MiXCR, storing one row per CDR3 protein. This sample has approximately 170,000 distinct CDR3 sequences, with 15% to 20% found just once. Input material: CD8+ T cells from PBMCs. The source of these receptors is a human donor in good health (CMV status not recorded). Some clones in this sample may be carry-over from other donors' samples. CDR3s include the opening cysteine and the closing phenylalanine or tryptophan. Size values are once, few and many counts, or a class for expanded clones, and some rows have none.

>TRBJ2-3|TRBV7-6|NA
CASSQGWRTTDTQYF
>TRBJ2-1|TRBV14|few
CASRGGGSYNEQFF
>TRBJ2-1|TRBV7-6|few
CASSLAANYEQFF
>TRBJ2-4|TRBV28|once
CASSTGTSGPAKNIQYF
>TRBJ2-3|TRBV7-2|NA
CASSSNREPLTQYF
>TRBJ1-1|TRBV20-1|NA
CSARDYTEAFF
>TRBJ2-1|TRBV27|NA
CASSPWTGRGNEQFF
>TRBJ2-1|TRBV4-3|NA
CASSQARPGSNEQFF
>TRBJ2-7|TRBV4-2|few
CASSQDDASGIYEQYF
>TRBJ2-7|TRBV20-1|NA
CSARDRLVPSYEQYF
>TRBJ2-5|TRBV28|few
CASRPTAGRETQYF
>TRBJ2-2|TRBV6-6|few
CASSYSDRGNGELFF
>TRBJ2-5|TRBV7-8|NA
CASSWPGQGVAGDQETQYF
>TRBJ2-3|TRBV6-6|NA
CASNLQPDTQYF
>TRBJ2-7|TRBV19|many
CASRTSGTYEQYF
>TRBJ2-1|TRBV2|few
CASTFSGSGNEQFF
>TRBJ2-1|TRBV5-1|NA
CASSLEGARGNNEQFF
>TRBJ2-2|TRBV2|NA
CASSTPPDRVLELFF
>TRBJ1-1|TRBV7-3|NA
CASSLPGQGAGDDTTNTEAFF
>TRBJ1-2|TRBV7-9|few
CAIQLMASYGYTF
>TRBJ2-7|TRBV7-2|few
CASSPRATIIDAGYEQYF
>TRBJ2-7|TRBV15|few
CATSLAGEGDYEQYF
>TRBJ2-1|TRBV6-5|NA
CASTSGGGNEQFF
>TRBJ2-7|TRBV11-1|few
CASSSLGGALEDEQYF
>TRBJ1-1|TRBV27|NA
CASSLSGTGTEAFF